Listed below are T cell receptor beta chains from one sample, sequenced in a study of blood T cell repertoires in COVID-19. Here immunoSEQ multiplex PCR was the method, and the copy in TCRdb shows in-frame clones only, minus some. The data contain fewer than 70,000 clones, roughly 80% of them singletons. Sequenced: peripheral blood. These receptors were obtained from a woman of 80 years or more with acute or convalescent COVID-19. CDR3s include the opening cysteine and the closing phenylalanine or tryptophan. The D gene is left open where the match is weak. The size of a clone is reported for some rows only, either as once, few or many, or as a class for expanded clones.

13,-,TRBJ2-7,TRBV6-4,-,TGTGCCAGCAGCCTTACACCTTCCTACGAGCAGTACTTC,CASSLTPSYEQYF
14,-,TRBJ1-4,TRBV5-1,-,TGCGCCAGCAGCCAGGACAGACCCAATGAAAAACTGTTTTTT,CASSQDRPNEKLFF
13,-,TRBJ1-2,TRBV6-2/TRBV6-3,-,TGTGCCAGCAGTTATTTACAGTTGGATGGCTACACCTTC,CASSYLQLDGYTF
14,-,TRBJ1-2,TRBV4-1,-,TGCGCCAGCAGCCAAGATACTGGAGTCTATGGCTACACCTTC,CASSQDTGVYGYTF
13,few,TRBJ1-5,TRBV2,-,TGTGCCAGCACGGGGAGGGGCAATCAGCCCCAGCATTTT,CASTGRGNQPQHF
12,once,TRBJ1-2,TRBV11-3,-,TGTGCCAGCAGTAACGAGGGGGTTGGCTACACCTTC,CASSNEGVGYTF
16,-,TRBJ2-3,TRBV7-9,TRBD1,TGTGCCAGCAGCTTACGGACAGGAAAGGTCCCAGATACGCAGTATTTT,CASSLRTGKVPDTQYF
15,few,TRBJ2-5,TRBV23-1,-,TGCGCCAGCAGTCACCCGGGGGGCCCACAAGAGACCCAGTACTTC,CASSHPGGPQETQYF
16,-,TRBJ2-7,TRBV5-5,-,TGTGCCAGCAGATATTCGCCGACAGTAAGCTCCTACGAGCAGTACTTC,CASRYSPTVSSYEQYF
11,few,TRBJ2-7,TRBV6-5,-,TGTGCCAGTCGTCGGGAGTACGAGCAGTACTTC,CASRREYEQYF
14,-,TRBJ2-7,TRBV19,TRBD1,TGTGCCAGTAGTAAAGACAGGGCTTCCTACGAGCAGTACTTC,CASSKDRASYEQYF
13,-,TRBJ2-1,TRBV7-7,-,TGTGCTAGCAGCTCGGACAGATACAATGAGCAGTTCTTC,CASSSDRYNEQFF
18,-,TRBJ2-6,TRBV7-8,-,TGTGCCAGCAGCTTACCGGGACTTGACTTCTCTGGGGCCAACGTCCTGACTTTC,CASSLPGLDFSGANVLTF
14,-,TRBJ1-2,TRBV6-2/TRBV6-3,TRBD1,TGTGCCAGCAGTGACCCGGGACAGACCTATGGCTACACCTTC,CASSDPGQTYGYTF
17,-,TRBJ2-2,TRBV10-3,-,TGTGCCATCAGTGCTTCACTTGATGGGTCAGGGACCGGGGAGCTGTTTTTT,CAISASLDGSGTGELFF
14,once,TRBJ1-5,TRBV27,-,TGTGCCAGCAGCCCCAGACTCAGCAATCAGCCCCAGCATTTT,CASSPRLSNQPQHF
14,once,TRBJ1-4,TRBV5-4,-,TGTGCCAGCAGCCCGCGACAGAATAATGAAAAACTGTTTTTT,CASSPRQNNEKLFF
13,-,TRBJ1-1,TRBV12-5,-,TGTGCTAGTGGTTTGTGGACAGCCACTGAAGCTTTCTTT,CASGLWTATEAFF
15,-,TRBJ2-2,TRBV2,-,TGTGCCAGCAGCTCGGACAACCCGAACACCGGGGAGCTGTTTTTT,CASSSDNPNTGELFF
14,-,TRBJ1-2,TRBV29-1,-,TGCAGCGTGCCTGATAAACCCCGAGGCTATGGCTACACCTTC,CSVPDKPRGYGYTF
13,-,TRBJ1-5,TRBV15,-,TGTGCCACCAGCAGGAGGGCCGGGCAGCCCCAGCATTTT,CATSRRAGQPQHF
10,few,TRBJ1-1,TRBV12-3/TRBV12-4,TRBD1,TGTGCCAGTGGGACAGATGGAGCTTTCTTT,CASGTDGAFF
14,once,TRBJ1-2,TRBV4-1,-,TGCGCCAGCAGCCAGACAAGACGGACTGATGGCTACACCTTC,CASSQTRRTDGYTF
16,-,TRBJ2-1,TRBV6-5,TRBD2,TGTGCCAGCAGTTACACCCTAGCGGGGGGGAGGCATGAGCAGTTCTTC,CASSYTLAGGRHEQFF
12,-,TRBJ1-2,TRBV28,-,TGTGCCAGCAGTTTGCGAGGTCCTTATTACACCTTC,CASSLRGPYYTF
15,few,TRBJ1-4,TRBV29-1,-,TGCAGCGTTGTAAGTCCGGGGACAACTAATGAAAAACTGTTTTTT,CSVVSPGTTNEKLFF
15,-,TRBJ2-1,TRBV5-1,-,TGCGCCAGCAGCCCAGCGGGGACATCCTACAATGAGCAGTTCTTC,CASSPAGTSYNEQFF
13,-,TRBJ2-5,TRBV12-5,-,TGTGCTAGTGGTTCCACCCGGGGGGAGACCCAGTACTTC,CASGSTRGETQYF
15,-,TRBJ1-5,TRBV19,TRBD1,TGTGCCAGTAGCTTTCAGTGGGGACAGAACCAGCCCCAGCATTTT,CASSFQWGQNQPQHF
15,few,TRBJ1-1,TRBV2,-,TGTGCCAGCAGTGAGCGGCAGTTTGACAACACTGAAGCTTTCTTT,CASSERQFDNTEAFF
19,-,TRBJ2-6,TRBV19,-,TGTGCCAGCACAGGGTTCCTAGGACCCACAACTGACGGGGCCAACGTCCTGACTTTC,CASTGFLGPTTDGANVLTF
14,few,TRBJ2-7,TRBV6-5,TRBD1,TGTGCCAGCAGTTATACGGGACAGGGTGCGGAGCAGTACTTC,CASSYTGQGAEQYF
18,-,TRBJ1-5,TRBV5-6,-,TGTGCCAGCAGCTTGGGTTCGGCAGGGCGTTATAGCAATCAGCCCCAGCATTTT,CASSLGSAGRYSNQPQHF
14,-,TRBJ2-7,TRBV6-5,-,TGTGCCAGCAGTTACAGCGCTAGGGGGACCGAGCAGTACTTC,CASSYSARGTEQYF
16,-,TRBJ1-4,TRBV7-9,TRBD1,TGTGCCAGCAGCTTTTTGATAGGGGGCACTAATGAAAAACTGTTTTTT,CASSFLIGGTNEKLFF
16,-,TRBJ2-2,TRBV11-1,TRBD2,TGTGCCAGCAGCTTAGAAAGCGGGGGATTCACCGGGGAGCTGTTTTTT,CASSLESGGFTGELFF
17,few,TRBJ1-5,TRBV30,TRBD1,TGTGCCTGGAGTCGACCGGGACAGCAGTATAGCAATCAGCCCCAGCATTTT,CAWSRPGQQYSNQPQHF
16,-,TRBJ1-2,TRBV7-2,TRBD1,TGTGCCAGCAGCTCCACAGGGGGCTCAGCCAACTATGGCTACACCTTC,CASSSTGGSANYGYTF
14,-,TRBJ1-5,TRBV5-8,-,TGTGCCAGCAGCTCTATCAGCGGCAATCAGCCCCAGCATTTT,CASSSISGNQPQHF
14,-,TRBJ1-2,TRBV7-9,TRBD1,TGTGCCAGCAGCTCCACAGGGGGCAGGAGTGGCTACACCTTC,CASSSTGGRSGYTF
15,-,TRBJ1-4,TRBV2,TRBD1,TGTGCCAGCACTACACCGGGACAGGGGCCCCCAAAACTGTTTTTT,CASTTPGQGPPKLFF
13,once,TRBJ1-2,TRBV27,TRBD1,TGTGCCAGCAGTTTAAACCAGGGGGCTGGCTACACCTTC,CASSLNQGAGYTF
13,-,TRBJ1-1,TRBV5-1,-,TGCGCCAGCAGCTCCGGAGGGTGGACTGAAGCTTTCTTT,CASSSGGWTEAFF
13,-,TRBJ1-1,TRBV12-3/TRBV12-4,-,TGTGCCAGCAGGATAAGACAGAACACTGAAGCTTTCTTT,CASRIRQNTEAFF
13,once,TRBJ2-7,TRBV2,-,TGTGCCAGCCCCCCGGGGGAAACCTACGAGCAGTACTTC,CASPPGETYEQYF
12,-,TRBJ1-5,TRBV2,-,TGTGCCAGCAACCGGGGGAATCAGCCCCAGCATTTT,CASNRGNQPQHF